Listed here are 30 T cell receptor beta chains from one sample, sequenced in a study of blood T cell repertoires in COVID-19 (TCRdb year 2020). The library was prepared using the immunoSEQ multiplex PCR assay. Here the immuneACCESS table is served through TCRdb, limited to in-frame sequences with V and J called. Missing clones are a known gap in these copies; in checked studies unresolved V genes cover under half, and the rest lacks a known reason. Within this sample are roughly 230,000 clones, with about 90% of them counted one time only. Approximately 2.1% of the sample goes to the ten largest clones. The sample consisted of peripheral blood. The receptors stem from a woman in her sixties or seventies with COVID-19, enrolled during active disease.

CDR3 nucleotides: TGTGCCAGCAGCCCCGGTTTCGGCACTGAAGCTTTCTTT. Translating it yields CASSPGFGTEAFF. The chain combines TRBV11-1 with TRBJ1-1; D not resolved. The V and J ends lost 5 bases and 4 bases respectively, with 11 bases between them. The CDR3 loop spans 13 amino acids. CDR1 and CDR2 (germline): SGHAT, FQDESV (reference sequence).

The V and J genes are TRBV5-1 and TRBJ2-7, with D possibly being TRBD1 (5 bases). Trimming left V 0 bases short and J 2 bases short, with 9 bases between. The CDR3 is 14 residues long. The germline gives CDR1 SGHRS, CDR2 YFSETQ. The CDR3 sequence is CASSLDRLTYEQYF. The CDR3 DNA sequence: TGCGCCAGCAGCTTGGACAGGCTAACCTACGAGCAGTACTTC.

This rearrangement joins TRBV5-1 to TRBJ1-5; D is unresolved. V dropped 3 bases and J dropped 6 bases, with 13 bases sitting between them. CDR1 is SGHRS and CDR2 is YFSETQ in the germline V gene. CDR3 size: 14 residues. For the CDR3, the DNA is TGCGCCAGCAGCTCCGGGCCCGAGGGTCAGCCCCAGCATTTT. It specifies CASSSGPEGQPQHF.

V is TRBV6-5 and J is TRBJ2-5, with D possibly matching TRBD2 (5 bases). V gave up 0 bases and J gave up 2 bases, with 7 bases separating them. CDR1 is MNHEY, CDR2 SVGAGI, per germline. This CDR3 spans 14 amino acids. In DNA, the CDR3 is TGTGCCAGCAGTTACTCGGGGAGACAAGAGACCCAGTACTTC. Its translation is CASSYSGRQETQYF.

This clone was observed once. The chain carries TRBV7-9 and TRBJ2-3; D not certain. The germline V and J ends were trimmed by 5 bases and 0 bases, with 9 bases remaining between them. Per the germline V gene, CDR1 is SEHNR and CDR2 is FQNEAQ (reference sequence). The CDR3 loop spans 14 amino acids. CDR3 sequence: CASSPGLSTDTQYF. CDR3 sequence (DNA): TGTGCCAGCAGCCCGGGTTTGAGCACAGATACGCAGTATTTT. Based on the CDR3 plus reference TRBV7-9 and TRBJ2-3, the full variable domain is DTGVSQNPRHKITKRGQNVTFRCDPISEHNRLYWYRQTLGQGPEFLTYFQNEAQLEKSRLLSDRFSAERPKGSFSTLEIQRTEQGDSAMYLCASSPGLSTDTQYFGPGTRLTVL.

The count of this clone is one. The J gene is TRBJ1-1, the V gene TRBV5-1; no clear D gene. Germline loops: CDR1 SGHRS, CDR2 YFSETQ. The CDR3 spans 15 residues. Trimming removed 2 bases at V and 0 bases at J, with 11 bases between. This chain's CDR3 is CASSLGETLNTEAFF. The DNA for the CDR3 is TGCGCCAGCAGCTTAGGTGAGACTTTGAACACTGAAGCTTTCTTT.

V usage is TRBV30 and J usage is TRBJ1-1; no firm D call. The ends were cut back, 2 bases at V and 4 bases at J, with 8 bases in the middle. Germline V gene lookup returns CDR1 GTSNPN and CDR2 SVGIG (reference sequence). The CDR3 has 12 amino acids. The CDR3 nucleotides read TGTGCCTGGAGTACCGGGTTCACTGAAGCTTTCTTT. It yields the protein CAWSTGFTEAFF.

This sequence joins TRBV5-4 and TRBJ1-2; 11 nucleotides agree with TRBD1. After removal of 3 bases from V and 7 bases from J, the junction contained 5 bases not matched to a gene. Germline CDR1 and CDR2: SGHNT and YYREEE (reference sequence). CDR3 length: 14 amino acids. The CDR3 nucleotides are TGTGCCAGCAGCTGGGCCGGGACAGGGGGTGGCTACACCTTC. It codes for CASSWAGTGGGYTF.

The V gene is TRBV7-2, the J gene TRBJ1-6, with 8 positions matching TRBD1. The CDR3 sequence is 16 residues long. Trimming removed 5 bases from V and 7 bases from J; junction bases left unmatched: 10. The germline V gene has CDR1 SGHTA and CDR2 FQGNSA. The CDR3 nucleotides are TGTGCCAGCAGCCCTACCCCGGCAGGGGGCAATTCACCCCTCCACTTT. Encoded protein: CASSPTPAGGNSPLHF.

The chain employs TRBV4-1 and TRBJ1-2, with 12 bases lining up with TRBD1. CDR1 is MGHRA and CDR2 is YSYEKL in the germline V gene. V gave up 4 bases and J gave up 3 bases; unmatched junction bases: 12. CDR3 size: 18 residues. This CDR3 is CASSPSGTGGAGDYGYTF. In DNA, the CDR3 is TGCGCCAGCAGCCCATCGGGGACAGGGGGCGCTGGGGACTATGGCTACACCTTC.

In DNA form, the CDR3 reads TGTGCCAGCTCCTTTATGGGGACAATGAATGAAAAACTGTTTTTT. Protein: CASSFMGTMNEKLFF. The rearrangement uses TRBV27 and TRBJ1-4, with D perhaps matching TRBD1 (6 bases). The CDR3 spans 15 residues. The germline gives CDR1 MNHEY, CDR2 SMNVEV (reference sequence). Trimming took off 8 bases at V and 5 bases at J, with 18 bases between the two ends. Variable domain in full (rest from reference TRBV27 and TRBJ1-4): EAQVTQNPRYLITVTGKKLTVTCSQNMNHEYMSWYRQDPGLGLRQIYYSMNVEVTDKGDVPEGYKVSRKEKRNFPLILESPSPNQTSLYFCASSFMGTMNEKLFFGSGTQLSVL.

The chain uses TRBV19 and TRBJ1-5; tentative D call: TRBD1 (5 bases). V was cut by 1 base and J by 15 bases, with 25 bases left in between. The CDR3 totals 16 residues. Germline-derived CDR1 and CDR2 are LNHDA and SQIVND (reference sequence). In DNA form, the CDR3 reads TGTGCCAGTAGTATAGGGAGGGGACTAAGAAAGGCACCGGGGCATTTT. This encodes CASSIGRGLRKAPGHF.

V usage is TRBV27 and J usage is TRBJ2-1, with 10 bases that match TRBD2. The CDR3 extends over 17 amino acids. After removal of 1 base from V and 2 bases from J, the junction contained 5 bases not matched to a gene. Germline assignment: CDR1 MNHEY and CDR2 SMNVEV (reference sequence). CDR3 region: CASSLWASGGTYNEQFF. CDR3 sequence (DNA): TGTGCCAGCAGTTTATGGGCTAGCGGGGGCACCTACAATGAGCAGTTCTTC.

The V gene is TRBV5-1, the J gene TRBJ1-4; D unclear. V was trimmed by 0 bases and J by 0 bases, leaving 6 bases between them. The CDR3 has 15 residues. Germline V gene sequence: CDR1 SGHRS, CDR2 YFSETQ. The CDR3 here is CASSLAQATNEKLFF. CDR3 coding DNA: TGCGCCAGCAGCTTGGCCCAGGCAACTAATGAAAAACTGTTTTTT.

The chain employs TRBV30 and TRBJ1-1, with no clear D. CDR1 GTSNPN and CDR2 SVGIG come from the germline V gene (reference sequence). Trimming removed 0 bases from V and 6 bases from J, with 5 bases in between. The CDR3 covers 11 residues. The CDR3 region is CAWSVLSEAFF. CDR3 in DNA: TGTGCCTGGAGTGTACTTTCTGAAGCTTTCTTT.

This chain joins TRBV4-1 and TRBJ1-5; possible D gene TRBD1, 5 bases. This CDR3 region has 16 residues. Trimming took 1 base from V and 3 from J, leaving 13 bases between them. Germline V gene data show CDR1 as MGHRA and CDR2 as YSYEKL. The CDR3 nucleotides read TGCGCCAGCAGCCAAGTCTGGGGAGGGGTCAATCAGCCCCAGCATTTT. This sequence encodes CASSQVWGGVNQPQHF.

The chain is built from TRBV12-5 and TRBJ2-5; D may be TRBD2 (5 bases). The germline CDR1 and CDR2 sequences are LGHNT and FRNRAP. Trimming pared 1 base from V and 9 bases from J, leaving 12 bases between. The CDR3 has 13 residues. This chain's CDR3 is CASGLASPGSQYF. Here the CDR3 DNA reads TGTGCTAGTGGTTTGGCATCCCCGGGGTCCCAGTACTTC.

In this sample, this clone turned up a few times. This chain links TRBV30 with TRBJ1-5; the D is unclear. Germline CDR1 is GTSNPN and CDR2 is SVGIG (reference sequence). V was cut by 4 bases and J by 5 bases, with 12 bases left in between. The CDR3 extends over 13 amino acids. CDR3 in amino acids: CAWTSGLDQPQHF. CDR3 DNA sequence: TGTGCCTGGACATCGGGGTTGGATCAGCCCCAGCATTTT.

J is TRBJ1-1 and V is TRBV5-6; weak D call: TRBD1 (5 bases). The CDR3 length is 15 residues. Germline V gene data show CDR1 as SGHDT and CDR2 as YYEEEE. V lost 0 bases, J lost 0 bases, and 9 bases lay in between. Here the CDR3 DNA reads TGTGCCAGCAGCTTGGAGGGGAACCTGAACACTGAAGCTTTCTTT. Protein product: CASSLEGNLNTEAFF.

This sequence joins TRBV4-3 and TRBJ2-3, with TRBD1 matching over 7 bases. The ends lost 1 base at V and 10 bases at J; junction bases unmatched: 2. CDR3 length: 12 amino acids. CDR1 is LGHNA, CDR2 YSLEER, per germline. CDR3 bases: TGCGCCAGCAGCCAAGGAGGGGGCGCGCAGTATTTT. Translation: CASSQGGGAQYF.

J is TRBJ2-7 and V is TRBV27; possible D gene TRBD1, 5 bases. V gave up 2 bases and J gave up 5 bases, with 13 bases separating them. The germline CDR1 and CDR2 sequences are MNHEY and SMNVEV (reference sequence). This CDR3 has 14 amino acids. The CDR3 spells CASSLNRIEDEQYF. CDR3 bases: TGTGCCAGCAGTTTAAACAGGATTGAAGACGAGCAGTACTTC.

The chain uses TRBV4-3 and TRBJ1-3; D might be TRBD1 (6 bases). The ends were cut back, 3 bases at V and 0 bases at J, with 21 bases in the middle. This CDR3 comprises 19 residues. Germline V gene sequence: CDR1 LGHNA, CDR2 YSLEER. In nucleotides, the CDR3 is TGCGCCAGCAGCCAGTTCGCGGGGGCCCTTCCTCTCTCTGGAAACACCATATATTTT. Its protein product is CASSQFAGALPLSGNTIYF.

The rearrangement joins TRBV27 to TRBJ1-6; D is unclear. CDR1 is MNHEY and CDR2 is SMNVEV in the germline V gene (reference sequence). V lost 8 bases and J lost 9, with 17 bases in between. CDR3 length: 14 residues. CDR3 nucleotides: TGTGCCAGCGGACTCCCGGCCGCTCGTTCACCCCTCCACTTT. Residues: CASGLPAARSPLHF.

This chain uses TRBV4-1 with TRBJ2-7; D call uncertain. Germline-derived CDR1 and CDR2 are MGHRA and YSYEKL. There are 15 residues in the CDR3. The ends were cut back, 0 bases at V and 0 bases at J, with 9 bases in the middle. The CDR3 sequence is CASSQDWADSYEQYF. The CDR3 DNA reads TGCGCCAGCAGCCAAGATTGGGCAGACTCCTACGAGCAGTACTTC.

The V gene is TRBV9, the J gene TRBJ1-4, with D hard to call. V lost 3 bases and J lost 2, with 8 bases in between. This CDR3 spans 14 amino acids. Germline loops: CDR1 SGDLS, CDR2 YYNGEE. The CDR3 reads CASSAGSTNEKLFF. DNA for the CDR3: TGTGCCAGCAGCGCGGGGAGTACTAATGAAAAACTGTTTTTT.

In its sample, this clone was seen once. This chain joins TRBV27 and TRBJ2-7; TRBD1 matches 11 bases. The CDR3 has 16 residues. CDR1 and CDR2 (germline): MNHEY, SMNVEV (reference sequence). V dropped 5 bases and J dropped 1; count of bases not matched to a gene: 7. CDR3 nucleotide sequence: TGTGCCAGCAGTCGTTTCGGGACAGGGGGGTCCTACGAGCAGTACTTC. Its translation is CASSRFGTGGSYEQYF.

In regard to this clone: The same CDR3 arises from other DNA sequences in this sample as well. This sequence joins TRBV9 and TRBJ1-3; D gene uncertain. CDR1 is SGDLS, CDR2 YYNGEE, per germline. Trimming cost V 0 bases and J 0 bases, with 4 bases left between them. The CDR3 extends over 14 amino acids. DNA of the CDR3: TGTGCCAGCAGCGTAGCGAGCTCTGGAAACACCATATATTTT. Its translation is CASSVASSGNTIYF.

The chain has TRBV5-1 and TRBJ1-3; TRBD1 matches 9 bases. The V gene end was trimmed by 4 bases and the J gene end by 3 bases; junction bases not matched to a gene: 11. Germline CDR1 reads SGHRS; CDR2 reads YFSETQ. This CDR3 spans 17 amino acids. CDR3 nucleotides: TGCGCCAGCAGCGCTTCCGTGACAGGGGGATTTGGAAACACCATATATTTT. Amino acid sequence: CASSASVTGGFGNTIYF.

CDR3 sequence (DNA): TGTGCCAGCAGCCAAGAAGCCCAAGAGACCCAGTACTTC. It encodes CASSQEAQETQYF. This chain uses TRBV14 with TRBJ2-5; D ambiguous. Germline CDR1 and CDR2: SGHDN and FVKESK. CDR3 size: 13 residues. Trimming pared 0 bases from V and 1 base from J, leaving 3 bases between.

The chain is built from TRBV25-1 and TRBJ1-1; 7 nucleotides agree with TRBD1. J gave up 1 base and V 3 bases, and 5 bases lay outside the gene matches. Germline V lookup: CDR1 MGHDK, CDR2 SYGVNS. This CDR3 comprises 15 residues. DNA of the CDR3: TGTGCCAGCAGTGATTCTTCAGGGGGGAACACTGAAGCTTTCTTT. Encoded protein: CASSDSSGGNTEAFF.